This T cell receptor beta chain was sequenced for a study of CD8 T cells in ankylosing spondylitis. TCRdb called the 5' RACE reads again in MiXCR, with one record for every CDR3 protein. The sample lists tens of thousands of distinct CDR3 sequences, roughly 2.4% occurring once. Findings of the study overall: Disease-linked clones, CD8+, were relatively rare in peripheral blood.

The J segment lost 4 bases and the V segment lost 4 bases, leaving 4 bases of the junction unmatched. CDR1 and CDR2 from the germline V gene are SGDLS and YYNGEE. CDR3 length: 14 residues. The table lists this clonotype with many counts. Antigen unknown. This TCR was sampled from a female donor with ankylosing spondylitis or in good health (not recorded which). This chain uses TRBV9 with TRBJ2-3; TRBD2 aligns across 9 bases. The sample was blood, either unsorted or a sorted T cell fraction (not recorded which). This CDR3 is CASSYSGGADTQYF. Here the CDR3 DNA reads TGTGCCAGCAGCTATAGCGGGGGCGCAGATACGCAGTATTTT.